This TCR beta chain came from a study of identical twins. Findings and limits, study-wide: Twin pairs' shared out-of-frame alpha sequences were enriched in low generation probability. The authors noted that invariant MAIT and iNKT cells could partly confound zero-insertion analyses.

A note on this clonotype: Its antigen is not known.

A single record per CDR3 protein comes from TCRdb applying MiXCR to the 5' RACE reads. The sample has 1.5 million to 2 million distinct CDR3 sequences; about 32% are singletons. CDR1 is SSHAT and CDR2 is FNYEAQ in the germline V gene (reference sequence). This CDR3 is 16 amino acids long. The J segment lost 2 bases and the V segment lost 1 base, leaving 5 bases of the junction unmatched. The sequence came from a newborn girl in good health. The chain has TRBV7-7 and TRBJ2-3, with 8 nucleotides matching TRBD1. The sample comprised cord blood. The CDR3 sequence is CASSLVPGGHTDTQYF. The CDR3 DNA sequence: TGTGCCAGCAGCTTAGTACCAGGGGGCCACACAGATACGCAGTATTTT.